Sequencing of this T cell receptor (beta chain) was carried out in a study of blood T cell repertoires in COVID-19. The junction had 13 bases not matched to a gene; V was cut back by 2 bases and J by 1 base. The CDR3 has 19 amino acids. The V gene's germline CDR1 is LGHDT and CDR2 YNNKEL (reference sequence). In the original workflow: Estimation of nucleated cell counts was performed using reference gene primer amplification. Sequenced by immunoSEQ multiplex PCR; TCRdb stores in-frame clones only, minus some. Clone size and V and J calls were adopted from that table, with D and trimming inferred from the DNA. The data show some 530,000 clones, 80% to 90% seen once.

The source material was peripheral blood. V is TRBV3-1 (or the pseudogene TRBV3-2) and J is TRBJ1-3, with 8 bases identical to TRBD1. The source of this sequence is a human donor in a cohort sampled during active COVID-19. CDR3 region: CASSQRPQTQGASGNTIYF. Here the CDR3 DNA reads TGTGCCAGCAGCCAACGCCCCCAAACCCAGGGGGCTTCTGGAAACACCATATATTTT.